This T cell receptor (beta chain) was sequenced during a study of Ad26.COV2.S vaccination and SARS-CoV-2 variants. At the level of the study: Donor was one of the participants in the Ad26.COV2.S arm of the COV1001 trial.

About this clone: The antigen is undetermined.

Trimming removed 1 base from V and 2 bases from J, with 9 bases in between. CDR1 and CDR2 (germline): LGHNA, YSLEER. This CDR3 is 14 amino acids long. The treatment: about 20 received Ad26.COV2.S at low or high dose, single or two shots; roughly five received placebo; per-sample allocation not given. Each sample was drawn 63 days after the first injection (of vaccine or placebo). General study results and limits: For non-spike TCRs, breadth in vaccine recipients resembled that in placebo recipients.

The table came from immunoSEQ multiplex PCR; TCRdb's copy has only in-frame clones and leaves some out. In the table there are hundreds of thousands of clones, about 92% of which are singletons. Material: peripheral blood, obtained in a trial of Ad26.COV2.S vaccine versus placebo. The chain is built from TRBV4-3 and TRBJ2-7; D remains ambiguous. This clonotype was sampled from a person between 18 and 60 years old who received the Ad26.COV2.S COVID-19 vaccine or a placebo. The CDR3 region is CASSQGVGAYEQYF. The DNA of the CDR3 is TGCGCCAGCAGCCAAGGCGTAGGCGCCTACGAGCAGTACTTC.